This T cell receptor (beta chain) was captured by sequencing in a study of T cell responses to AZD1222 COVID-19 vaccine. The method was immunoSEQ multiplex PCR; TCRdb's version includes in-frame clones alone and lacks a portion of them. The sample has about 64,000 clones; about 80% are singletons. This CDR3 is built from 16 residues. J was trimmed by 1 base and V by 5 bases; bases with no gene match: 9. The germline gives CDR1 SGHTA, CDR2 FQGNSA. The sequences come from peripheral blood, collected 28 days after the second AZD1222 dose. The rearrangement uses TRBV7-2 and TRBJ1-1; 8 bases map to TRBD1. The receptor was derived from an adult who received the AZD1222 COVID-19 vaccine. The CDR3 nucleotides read TGTGCCAGCAGCCTCCGGACAGGGCAGTGGAACACTGAAGCTTTCTTT. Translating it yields CASSLRTGQWNTEAFF.